Sequencing of this T cell receptor beta chain was carried out in a study of T cells in Graves' hyperthyroidism and ophthalmopathy. The CDR3 contains 14 residues. Germline CDR1 reads MNHNS; CDR2 reads SASEGT. V lost 6 bases to trimming and J lost 3 bases, with 14 bases between them. What was amplified from RNA transcripts were TCR beta CDR3 regions. HTBI primers drove first-round RT-PCR of the TCR CDR3. From the multiplex PCR reads, TCRdb called clonotypes with MiXCR, one entry per CDR3 protein. The sample carries about 260,000 distinct CDR3 sequences, over 15% recorded once. Diagnoses rested on clinical symptoms, serum thyroxine and TRAb, thyroid ultrasound and orbital computed tomography.

The source material was blood. The chain combines TRBV6-1 with TRBJ1-2; D is undetermined. The source is a woman aged 18-29 years with Graves' ophthalmopathy. CDR3 sequence: CASSSTTEYYGYTF. In DNA, the CDR3 is TGTGCCAGCAGCTCGACCACGGAGTACTATGGCTACACCTTC.